The 4 T cell receptor beta chains given below trace back to one sample, sequenced in a study of blood T cell repertoires in COVID-19. The method was immunoSEQ multiplex PCR; TCRdb's version includes in-frame clones alone and lacks a portion of them. The sample contains around 100,000 clones, more than 75% of which appear only once. Sequencing was carried out using peripheral blood. The receptors here all came from a man between 35 and 55 years old with acute or convalescent COVID-19.

The chain combines TRBV7-9 with TRBJ1-1; D is ambiguous. V was trimmed by 0 bases and J by 0 bases, leaving 11 bases between them. This CDR3 is built from 16 residues. CDR1 SEHNR and CDR2 FQNEAQ come from the germline V gene (reference sequence). The CDR3 loop reads CASSLAQHAMNTEAFF. The CDR3 nucleotides read TGTGCCAGCAGCTTAGCCCAACACGCAATGAACACTGAAGCTTTCTTT.

V gene TRBV5-4 combines with J gene TRBJ2-1, with a tentative D call TRBD2 (6 bases). CDR1 is SGHNT and CDR2 is YYREEE in the germline V gene (reference sequence). The CDR3 spans 16 residues. The V and J ends lost 3 bases and 0 bases respectively, with 13 bases between them. The CDR3 DNA sequence: TGTGCCAGCAGCTCACCCAACGGGAGCTCCTACAATGAGCAGTTCTTC. Translating gives CASSSPNGSSYNEQFF. The full variable domain, with the rest looked up from reference TRBV5-4 and TRBJ2-1, is ETGVTQSPTHLIKTRGQQVTLRCSSQSGHNTVSWYQQALGQGPQFIFQYYREEENGRGNFPPRFSGLQFPNYSSELNVNALELDDSALYLCASSSPNGSSYNEQFFGPGTRLTVL.

The V and J genes are TRBV6-1 and TRBJ2-1; 7 nucleotides agree with TRBD2. Germline V gives CDR1 MNHNS, CDR2 SASEGT. The CDR3 contains 16 residues. V was pared by 3 bases and J by 6 bases, with 11 bases of the junction left unmatched. The CDR3 nucleotides read TGTGCCAGCAGTGATGGGGCGGGAGTAGGTGGCAATGAGCAGTTCTTC. Protein product: CASSDGAGVGGNEQFF.

In its sample, this clone was seen once. V gene TRBV6-5 combines with J gene TRBJ1-4, with no clear D. Germline V CDR1 and CDR2: MNHEY, SVGAGI. This CDR3 region has 13 residues. Deletions cut 10 bases from V and 8 bases from J, with 17 bases between. CDR3 protein: CAISLEVKEKLFF. Written as DNA, the CDR3 is TGTGCCATTAGCCTGGAGGTTAAGGAAAAACTGTTTTTT.